This entry concerns a single T cell receptor (beta chain). The antigen remains unidentified. It was with random hexamers that about 0.45 to 1 ug RNA was reverse transcribed. With immunoSEQ multiplex PCR, TCR beta CDR3 was amplified across 54 Vbeta and 13 Jbeta. TCRdb reprocessed the immunoSEQ multiplex PCR reads via MiXCR and lists one record per CDR3 protein. Of about 210,000 distinct CDR3 sequences in the sample, 95% are singletons; the top ten hold roughly 0.1%. Sequencing of TCR beta was performed on blood CD8+ T cells and on blood CD4+ T cells. Negative isolation yielded CD4+ and CD8+ T cells, and FACS enriched TEMRA cells. The data were taken from a study of CD8 T cells in Susac syndrome. Study-wide findings and caveats: Regarding the TCR sequencing and HLA analysis, the study admitted that a relatively small number of individuals were involved.

This TCR came from a human donor with multiple sclerosis. The specimen sequenced was CD4+ T cells from PBMCs.

DNA for the CDR3: TGTGCCAGCGGAGAGCAGGGTACAGATACGCAGTATTTT. Translation gives CASGEQGTDTQYF. The genes are TRBV2 and TRBJ2-3; tentative D call: TRBD1 (5 bases). Trimming removed 8 bases from V and 3 bases from J, with 12 bases in between. The CDR3 is 13 amino acids. Germline assignment: CDR1 SNHLY and CDR2 FYNNEI.